The 12 T cell receptor beta chains in this list originate from one sample, sequenced in a study of T cell responses to AZD1222 COVID-19 vaccine. Sequencing used immunoSEQ multiplex PCR; TCRdb keeps in-frame clones, though not all of them. The table lists some 170,000 clones, around 90% of them singletons. The material was peripheral blood, obtained on day 0 of AZD1222 vaccination. The receptors were gathered from an adult in good health.

This chain links TRBV2 with TRBJ2-7; D gene unclear. Germline CDR1 SNHLY, CDR2 FYNNEI. The V and J ends lost 4 bases and 6 bases respectively, with 7 bases between them. This CDR3 comprises 11 residues. This chain's CDR3 is CASSVQFEQYF. The DNA of the CDR3 is TGTGCCAGCAGTGTTCAGTTCGAGCAGTACTTC.

The chain is built from TRBV11-2 and TRBJ2-5, with D possibly matching TRBD2 (7 bases). CDR3 length: 14 amino acids. The germline V and J ends were trimmed by 5 bases and 5 bases, with 15 bases remaining between them. Germline loops: CDR1 SGHAT, CDR2 FQNNGV. The CDR3, as DNA: TGTGCCAGCAGCCCGGGGGGCGCGGAGGAGACCCAGTACTTC. This sequence encodes CASSPGGAEETQYF.

The gene calls are TRBV5-1 and TRBJ1-6; D uncertain. V was clipped by 0 bases and J by 5 bases, with 12 bases between them. The CDR3 contains 16 residues. Germline V gene lookup returns CDR1 SGHRS and CDR2 YFSETQ. CDR3 DNA sequence: TGCGCCAGCAGCTTGGTGGCAGCCAGCGATAATTCACCCCTCCACTTT. It specifies CASSLVAASDNSPLHF.

V and J are TRBV9 and TRBJ1-1; 12 bases are a match to TRBD1. The CDR3 has 16 residues. The germline V gene encodes CDR1 SGDLS and CDR2 YYNGEE. After removal of 2 bases from V and 5 bases from J, the junction contained 7 bases not matched to a gene. The CDR3 nucleotides are TGTGCCAGCAGCGTCGGGACAGGGGGCGGTGGGACTGAAGCTTTCTTT. It is translated as CASSVGTGGGGTEAFF. The full variable domain, completed using reference TRBV9 and TRBJ1-1, is DSGVTQTPKHLITATGQRVTLRCSPRSGDLSVYWYQQSLDQGLQFLIQYYNGEERAKGNILERFSAQQFPDLHSELNLSSLELGDSALYFCASSVGTGGGGTEAFFGQGTRLTVV.

The CDR3 here is CASSQGIATGELFF. As DNA, the CDR3 is TGTGCCAGCAGCCAAGGGATAGCGACCGGGGAGCTGTTTTTT. The chain joins TRBV14 to TRBJ2-2; a possible D gene is TRBD2 (5 bases). Germline-derived CDR1 and CDR2 are SGHDN and FVKESK. The CDR3 is made up of 14 amino acids. The ends were cut back, 1 base at V and 5 bases at J, with 8 bases in the middle.

The chain links TRBV4-3 to TRBJ2-1, with TRBD1 matching over 11 bases. Trimming at V came to 5 bases and at J to 5 bases, leaving 2 bases not matched to a gene. Germline CDR1 LGHNA, CDR2 YSLEER. The CDR3 length is 14 residues. CDR3 sequence (DNA): TGCGCCAGCAGCTGGGACAGGGGGGACAATGAGCAGTTCTTC. This codes for CASSWDRGDNEQFF.

The rearrangement links TRBV5-1 to TRBJ2-1, with D unclear. Per germline, CDR1 SGHRS and CDR2 YFSETQ. The CDR3 is 15 amino acids. Trimming pared 4 bases from V and 2 bases from J, leaving 13 bases between. The CDR3 loop is CASSPGPRTYNEQFF. CDR3 nucleotides: TGCGCCAGCAGCCCGGGCCCCCGGACCTACAATGAGCAGTTCTTC.

This chain uses TRBV6-2 or TRBV6-3 with TRBJ2-1; D remains ambiguous. V gave up 0 bases and J gave up 8 bases, with 5 bases separating them. Germline V lookup: CDR1 MNHEY, CDR2 SVGEGT. CDR3 length: 12 amino acids. The CDR3 is CASSYSNHEQFF. In DNA form, the CDR3 reads TGTGCCAGCAGTTACTCGAACCATGAGCAGTTCTTC.

The V gene is TRBV29-1, the J gene TRBJ2-3; D remains ambiguous. The length of the CDR3 is 14 residues. V lost 5 bases to trimming and J lost 2 bases, with 14 bases between them. CDR1 is SQVTM and CDR2 is ANQGSEA in the germline V gene. The CDR3 nucleotides are TGCAGCGTTACTCTAAGTTTTAACACAGATACGCAGTATTTT. Its protein is CSVTLSFNTDTQYF.

CDR3 sequence: CASSPNSPLSANTEAFF. The CDR3 nucleotides read TGTGCCAGCAGCCCTAATTCCCCCCTATCGGCGAACACTGAAGCTTTCTTT. V usage is TRBV7-3 and J usage is TRBJ1-1; D not certain. Trimming removed 5 bases at V and 1 base at J, with 20 bases between. The germline V gene encodes CDR1 SGHTA and CDR2 FQGTGA. The length of the CDR3 is 17 residues. The full variable domain, its missing parts supplied by reference TRBV7-3 and TRBJ1-1, is GAGVSQTPSNKVTEKGKYVELRCDPISGHTALYWYRQSLGQGPEFLIYFQGTGAADDSGLPNDRFFAVRPEGSVSTLKIQRTERGDSAVYLCASSPNSPLSANTEAFFGQGTRLTVV.

The chain has TRBV19 and TRBJ1-1; no clear D gene. The V gene's germline CDR1 is LNHDA and CDR2 SQIVND (reference sequence). Between the trimmed V and J ends, which lost 3 bases and 10 bases, there was a span of 9 bases. The CDR3 spans 11 residues. The CDR3 sequence is CASSIRRRAFF. The CDR3 bases are TGTGCCAGTAGTATCCGGAGGAGAGCTTTCTTT.

The sample holds a few counts of this clone. V usage is TRBV27 and J usage is TRBJ2-7; 10 positions match TRBD2. V gave up 5 bases and J gave up 5 bases; unmatched junction bases: 9. Germline V gives CDR1 MNHEY, CDR2 SMNVEV (reference sequence). The CDR3 spans 15 residues. CDR3 sequence (DNA): TGTGCCAGCAGTCCTCCGAGCGGGAGGGCCAACGAGCAGTACTTC. It specifies CASSPPSGRANEQYF.